This T cell receptor (beta chain) was sequenced during a study of a mutant IDH1 vaccine in newly diagnosed glioma. Study in general: The therapy given earlier, which was standard therapy, consisted of radiotherapy, temozolomide, or both, and most of the patients received both.

Germline V lookup: CDR1 LGHNA, CDR2 YNFKEQ. The ends were cut back, 0 bases at V and 2 bases at J, with 13 bases in the middle. This CDR3 region has 17 residues. Clones were read by immunoSEQ multiplex PCR, and TCRdb kept only the in-frame ones, dropping some. The table records 20,000 or so clones, 70% to 85% of them present only once. Described time point: baseline, week 1 (first vaccination visit). Treatment in this sample: pre-vaccination baseline after standard-of-care therapy. This clonotype originated in a middle-aged man with glioma. The starting material was PBMCs, obtained from a glioma patient treated with radiotherapy, temozolomide or both. The chain has TRBV4-2 and TRBJ2-2; tentative D call: TRBD2 (6 bases). The CDR3 is CASSQEGFSGNTGELFF. In DNA form, the CDR3 reads TGTGCCAGCAGCCAAGAGGGGTTTAGCGGCAACACCGGGGAGCTGTTTTTT.